This T cell receptor beta chain was profiled in a study of blood T cell repertoires in COVID-19. At the level of the study: Whether acute or convalescent, the COVID-19 samples came from the United States, Italy and Spain. The cDNA or gDNA used as material had been derived from T cells, B-cell-depleted T cells, or PBMCs.

There are a few counts of this clone. The authors' processing: From reference gene primer amplification, estimates of nucleated cell counts were derived. The assay was immunoSEQ multiplex PCR, and TCRdb's table has in-frame clones only and misses some. Clone size and V and J calls were adopted from that table, with D and trimming inferred from the DNA. The repertoire has 150,000 to 200,000 clones, approximately 80% of them found once; the top ten carry about 14%. The CDR3 totals 14 residues. With V trimmed by 6 bases and J by 11 bases, 12 bases remained unmatched. CDR1 and CDR2 (germline): MNHEY, SVGAGI.

The chain links TRBV6-5 to TRBJ1-1; 10 positions agree with TRBD1. This receptor was obtained from a woman between 65 and 79 years old with COVID-19, enrolled during active disease. The sequenced sample consisted of peripheral blood. The CDR3: CASRQYPGQGHAFF. Here the CDR3 DNA reads TGTGCCAGCAGACAGTACCCGGGACAGGGGCATGCTTTCTTT.